This T cell receptor beta chain stems from a study of cytomegalovirus exposure and HLA in healthy donors. Study conclusions and caveats: Analysis performed later found 16,000 or so TCR beta sequences associated with HLA alleles at 0.05 false discovery rate. Cytomegalovirus-associated TCR beta chains were listed, numbering around 150. For most TCR beta V segments, an earlier analysis put the productive rate at about 90% or about 30% of the time. It was likely that a cluster of highly shared sequence variants was a sequencing artifact.

The J segment lost 6 bases and the V segment lost 4 bases, leaving 4 bases of the junction unmatched. The CDR3 length is 14 residues. CDR1 is SGHRS, CDR2 YFSETQ, per germline. PCR primers comprised 60 Vbeta and 13 Jbeta primers. Data came from immunoSEQ multiplex PCR; TCRdb stores just in-frame clones and leaves some out. The table lists about 160,000 clones, about 75% of them singletons, with around 1% in the top ten. This clone was seen once. What it binds is not known. Sequencing was performed on PBMCs. This sequence joins TRBV5-1 and TRBJ2-1; 10 nucleotides agree with TRBD1. The source of this sequence is a woman aged 50 to 60 in good health and CMV-seropositive. The CDR3 region is CASSTGQGGNEQFF. The CDR3 DNA follows: TGCGCCAGCAGCACCGGACAGGGGGGCAATGAGCAGTTCTTC.